Listed below are T cell receptor beta chains from one sample, sequenced in a study of siplizumab effects on memory and regulatory T cells. Clones were read by immunoSEQ multiplex PCR, and TCRdb kept only the in-frame ones, dropping some. Found here are 62,000 or so clones, roughly 80% of them singletons; the top ten hold about 3.8%. Sequenced material: memory CD4+ T cells sorted from blood. Receptors were obtained from a human donor in good health. Both conserved end residues are part of each CDR3. D genes are given only for firm matches. Clone size, where shown, is once, few, many, or a class for clones that have expanded.

d_call j_call v_call clone_size cdr3_aa cdr3_nt
- TRBJ1-2 TRBV5-5 - CASSLVVQGYYGYTF TGTGCCAGCAGCTTGGTCGTCCAGGGCTACTATGGCTACACCTTC
- TRBJ2-6 TRBV7-3 once CASSFYPLGANVLTF TGTGCCAGCAGCTTCTACCCTCTGGGGGCCAACGTCCTGACTTTC
- TRBJ1-6 TRBV6-5 - CASSYQGRRSPLHF TGTGCCAGCAGTTATCAAGGGAGGAGGTCACCCCTCCACTTT
- TRBJ2-1 TRBV10-1 - CASSDPASSYNEQFF TGCGCCAGCAGTGATCCGGCTAGCTCCTACAATGAGCAGTTCTTC
TRBD1 TRBJ2-3 TRBV9 - CASSARGTGTDTQYF TGTGCCAGCAGCGCAAGGGGGACAGGGACAGATACGCAGTATTTT
- TRBJ2-7 TRBV30 - CAWRLDNYEQYF TGTGCCTGGAGACTGGACAACTACGAGCAGTACTTC
TRBD2 TRBJ2-1 TRBV11-1 few CASSSGLGKIYNEQFF TGTGCCAGCAGCTCAGGACTAGGAAAGATTTACAATGAGCAGTTCTTC
- TRBJ1-1 TRBV14 few CASSQRQGWNTEAFF TGTGCCAGCAGCCAACGCCAGGGCTGGAACACTGAAGCTTTCTTT
- TRBJ1-5 TRBV5-6 - CASSFQTSSNQPQHF TGTGCCAGCAGCTTTCAAACATCTAGCAATCAGCCCCAGCATTTT
- TRBJ1-3 TRBV27 - CASSGLGGNTIYF TGTGCCAGCAGTGGCCTGGGAGGGAACACCATATATTTT
- TRBJ1-4 TRBV6-1 once CASLRTASNEKLFF TGTGCCAGCCTACGGACGGCCTCTAATGAAAAACTGTTTTTT
- TRBJ2-2 TRBV7-3 once CASSYKGTGELFF TGTGCCAGCAGCTACAAGGGAACCGGGGAGCTGTTTTTT
TRBD1 TRBJ2-2 TRBV27 once CASRQGQPNTGELFF TGTGCCAGCAGACAGGGACAGCCTAACACCGGGGAGCTGTTTTTT
TRBD1 TRBJ1-5 TRBV7-2 - CASSRTGVLPQHF TGTGCCAGCAGTCGGACAGGGGTACTGCCCCAGCATTTT
TRBD1 TRBJ1-1 TRBV5-1 few CASSLDGQGGTEAFF TGCGCCAGCAGCTTGGATGGACAGGGGGGCACTGAAGCTTTCTTT